This T cell receptor (beta chain) was sequenced in a study of OX40 agonist ivuxolimab in advanced cancers. Regarding the complete study: Ivuxolimab was a fully human IgG2 agonistic monoclonal antibody targeting the costimulatory receptor OX40 (CD134). Intravenous ivuxolimab was administered to patients every 2 weeks at six dose levels: 0.01, 0.1, 0.3, 1.5, 3 and 10 mg/kg. In the dose-escalation cohort, roughly four fifths of patients were male, and the mean age was roughly 60 years, with a range of about 20 to 90. Peripheral TCRbeta sequencing aimed to test whether ivuxolimab altered TCR sequence diversity and caused clonal T-cell expansion. The monotherapy dose-escalation portion (N of about 50 patients) of the phase I ivuxolimab trial is reported in the paper. Among the 52 dose-escalation patients, about 19 had hepatocellular carcinoma, 15 or so melanoma, 9 renal cell carcinoma and 9 head and neck cancer. Patients were allowed to have had prior anti-PD-1, anti-PD-L1 or anti-CTLA-4 therapy, and approximately 43% of the dose-escalation patients had previously received checkpoint inhibitors. Three dose-escalation patients achieved partial responses, one with hepatocellular carcinoma and two with cutaneous melanoma. General findings and caveats noted by the study authors: Low levels of normalized T-cell clonal expansion were also seen in some patients who did not respond. The antigen specificity of the clonally expanded peripheral T cells was not determined. At doses of 0.1 to 3.0 mg/kg, clonal expansion of both CD4+ and CD8+ blood T cells was observed from baseline to week 6. After ivuxolimab, expanded clones were on average more numerous among CD8+ T cells than among CD4+ T cells. In the 0.1-3.0 mg/kg groups, partial responders had among the lowest normalized peripheral clonal expansion, particularly in CD8+ T cells.

Genomic DNA was isolated from the sorted cells so that the TCRbeta CDR3 region could be sequenced. TCRbeta CDR3 regions were sequenced using the immunoSEQ Assay. TCRdb carries this immuneACCESS record with in-frame sequences only. Its versions omit some clonotypes, under half of them owing to an unresolved V gene in the studies checked, with the rest unexplained. In all, the sample holds some 86,000 clones, and 87% of those were seen once. Approximately 1.3% of the sample belongs to the ten largest clones. Measured from the cysteine to the phenylalanine, the CDR3 is 14 residues long. Kept here is only the CDR3 DNA, which spans 42 bases and is read in frame from base 1. The germline V gene supplies CDR1 SGHRS and CDR2 YFSETQ. Deletion took 4 bases off V and 5 bases off J, with a span of 13 bases between the germline ends. This clone was seen a single time. The target of this receptor is not known. Per-nucleotide qualities are absent, and no much larger clonotype sits a single base away.

Patients with autoimmune disease history or receiving systemic immunosuppression were excluded from the trial. Peripheral blood for TCR sequencing was drawn from every dose cohort at baseline, at cycle 4 day 1 and at cycle 7 day 1. The samples were taken from a phase I, first-in-human, multicenter, open-label dose-escalation trial of ivuxolimab. Adults with locally advanced or metastatic melanoma, renal cell carcinoma, hepatocellular carcinoma or head and neck squamous cell carcinoma were enrolled in the trial. Before TCR sequencing, CD4+ and CD8+ T cells were separately sorted from peripheral blood.

Recombination linked TRBV5-1 to TRBJ2-1, with TRBD2 perhaps the D gene, on 6 matching bases. The material sequenced was CD4+ or CD8+ T cells sorted from blood, taken in a trial of the OX40 agonist ivuxolimab. The source of this sequence is an adult with an advanced solid tumor such as melanoma, head and neck, liver or kidney cancer. In nucleotide form, the sequence is TGCGCCAGCAGCAACCTAGCGAAAAACAATGAGCAGTTCTTC. It translates as CASSNLAKNNEQFF.